This T cell receptor (beta chain) was recovered during a study of shared clonotypes between healthy human individuals. Produced via immunoSEQ multiplex PCR; TCRdb's table is partial and in-frame only. The data contain about half a million clones, roughly 80% of them singletons. Germline CDR1 SSHAT, CDR2 FNYEAQ (reference sequence). This CDR3 has 14 amino acids. Notes on this clone: A far more abundant clone sits one base away, making this likely a read error. Other DNA sequences in the same sample also yield this CDR3.

The clonotype was recovered from a woman aged 40 to 50 in good health. Some clones in this sample may be carry-over from other donors' samples. The chain uses TRBV7-7 and TRBJ2-2; 10 nucleotides line up with TRBD1. The sequencing input was PBMCs. CDR3 bases: TGTGCTGTAGAACGACAGGGGGCTGGCGGGGAGCTGTTTTTT. This translates into CAVERQGAGGELFF. Drawing the rest from reference TRBV7-7 and TRBJ2-2, the complete variable domain is GAGVSQSPRYKVTKRGQDVTLRCDPISSHATLYWYQQALGQGPEFLTYFNYEAQPDKSGLPSDRFSAERPEGSISTLTIQRTEQRDSAMYRCAVERQGAGGELFFGEGSRLTVL.